The 20 T cell receptor beta chains in this list originate from one sample, sequenced in a study of blood T cells in healthy people across ages (dated by TCRdb to about 2015). The library was obtained by 5' RACE. Sequenced using an Illumina HiSeq 2500. A second PCR of about 7 to 12 cycles was run with a J-beta primer mix and a sample-barcoded 5' primer. TCRdb handled the public reads itself, with Q25 trimming in fastp and clone calling in MiXCR, and kept productive beta chains. Identical CDR3 protein sequences are pooled into one entry, listed with their most common genes and DNA. Present in this sample are some 1,500,000 distinct CDR3 sequences, under 55% of which were seen just once. Less than 5% of the sample comes from the top ten. The specimen sequenced was blood. The receptors come from a woman in her late teens or twenties in good health.

This clonotype came up many times. In nucleotides, the CDR3 is TGCGCCAGCAGCTCCCAACGGCGGGGGGATCCTCAAGATACGCAGTATTTT. Amino acid sequence: CASSSQRRGDPQDTQYF. The rearrangement uses TRBV5-1 and TRBJ2-3; 8 positions agree with TRBD2. V gave up 3 bases and J gave up 5 bases; unmatched junction bases: 14. CDR3 length equals 17 residues. CDR1 and CDR2 from the germline V gene are SGHRS and YFSETQ.

The chain employs TRBV12-3 or TRBV12-4 and TRBJ2-1; possibly TRBD1 or TRBD2 for D (5 bases each). V was clipped by 7 bases and J by 0 bases, with 22 bases between them. CDR3 size: 18 residues. The CDR3 region has the DNA TGTGCCAGCACCGCCCCGGGACGAAGTTTAAGCTCCTACAATGAGCAGTTCTTC. Translated, it gives CASTAPGRSLSSYNEQFF.

This clonotype has more than one count but fewer than ten. The rearrangement joins TRBV4-2 to TRBJ2-3; TRBD2 matches at 9 bases. CDR1 LGHNA and CDR2 YNFKEQ come from the germline V gene. This CDR3 is 17 amino acids long. V shed 0 bases, J shed 6 bases, and the junction held 10 bases outside the gene matches. The DNA for the CDR3 is TGTGCCAGCAGCCAAGATAATTGGGCTAGCGGGGAGGATACGCAGTATTTT. Translated: CASSQDNWASGEDTQYF.

On this clonotype itself: Relative to the germline gene, one junction end is altered; a read error may explain this. The genes are TRBV12-3 or TRBV12-4 and TRBJ2-3; D gene unclear. CDR3 size: 13 residues. CDR3 loop: CASDEVSTDTEYF. DNA for the CDR3: TGTGCCTCAGACGAGGTGTCAACAGATACGGAGTATTTT.

The rearrangement uses TRBV11-2 and TRBJ1-2, with 7 bases fitting TRBD1. The CDR3 totals 18 residues. Trimming at V came to 5 bases and at J to 4 bases, leaving 19 bases not matched to a gene. From germline, CDR1 is SGHAT and CDR2 FQNNGV. CDR3 residues: CASSRLSGGGMMGYGYTF. The CDR3 DNA reads TGTGCCAGCAGCCGATTAAGTGGAGGGGGCATGATGGGCTATGGCTACACCTTC.

This chain uses TRBV24-1 with TRBJ1-2; 8 nucleotides align to TRBD1. Germline CDR1 reads KGHDR; CDR2 reads SFDVKD. V shed 9 bases, J shed 5 bases, and the junction held 7 bases outside the gene matches. CDR3 length equals 13 residues. The CDR3 DNA sequence: TGTGCCACCTCTTCCGGGACAGGTTATGGCTACACCTTC. It yields the protein CATSSGTGYGYTF.

This clonotype came up a few times. The V call is TRBV29-1, the J call TRBJ2-1, with D perhaps being TRBD1 or TRBD2 (6 bases each). Germline CDR1 reads SQVTM; CDR2 reads ANQGSEA. The CDR3 is 11 amino acids. V was shortened by 5 bases and J by 8 bases, with 10 bases between the two germline ends. CDR3 in amino acids: CSVFRGDEQFF. CDR3 DNA: TGCAGCGTTTTTAGGGGGGATGAGCAGTTCTTC.

This clonotype came up a few times. The V call is TRBV6-2 or TRBV6-3, the J call TRBJ2-3, with TRBD2 identical over 8 bases. Unmatched junction bases numbered 5, after V lost 0 bases and J lost 6 bases. The germline V gene has CDR1 MNHEY and CDR2 SVGEGT. CDR3 length: 15 amino acids. Here the CDR3 reads CASSYSGLVFDTQYF. CDR3 DNA sequence: TGTGCCAGCAGTTACTCGGGACTAGTTTTTGATACGCAGTATTTT.

The sample holds a few counts of this clonotype. The chain combines TRBV7-2 with TRBJ1-2; unclear D gene. V shed 2 bases and J shed 9 bases, with 10 bases lying between them. The germline V gene encodes CDR1 SGHTA and CDR2 FQGNSA. There are 12 residues in the CDR3. CDR3 sequence: CASSLTRGRYTF. Written as DNA, the CDR3 is TGTGCCAGCAGCTTAACTAGAGGTCGCTACACCTTC.

V usage is TRBV7-2 and J usage is TRBJ1-5; D call uncertain. The CDR3 spans 13 residues. The germline CDR1 and CDR2 sequences are SGHTA and FQGNSA. V lost 5 bases, J lost 6 bases, and 11 bases lay in between. CDR3 bases: TGTGCCAGCAGCACCGACGGGGTTCAGCCCCAGCATTTT. It is translated as CASSTDGVQPQHF.

This chain connects TRBV9 to TRBJ2-1; no clear D gene. The V gene lost 0 bases and the J gene lost 2 bases, with 6 bases spanning the gap. CDR1 is SGDLS, CDR2 YYNGEE, per germline. This CDR3 has 14 residues. CDR3 sequence reads: CASSVASTYNEQFF. CDR3 nucleotide sequence: TGTGCCAGCAGCGTAGCCAGCACCTACAATGAGCAGTTCTTC. Using reference TRBV9 and TRBJ2-1 for the parts outside the CDR3, the full variable domain is DSGVTQTPKHLITATGQRVTLRCSPRSGDLSVYWYQQSLDQGLQFLIQYYNGEERAKGNILERFSAQQFPDLHSELNLSSLELGDSALYFCASSVASTYNEQFFGPGTRLTVL.

The chain recombines TRBV7-2 with TRBJ2-4; TRBD2 matches 7 bases. CDR1 and CDR2 (germline): SGHTA, FQGNSA. The V and J ends lost 2 bases and 1 base, in that order; junction bases with no gene match: 2. The CDR3 has 15 residues. CDR3 sequence: CASSLPAGAKNIQYF. Written as DNA, the CDR3 is TGTGCCAGCAGCTTACCAGCGGGGGCCAAAAACATTCAGTACTTC. Together with reference TRBV7-2 and TRBJ2-4, the CDR3 gives the full variable domain: GAGVSQSPSNKVTEKGKDVELRCDPISGHTALYWYRQSLGQGLEFLIYFQGNSAPDKSGLPSDRFSAERTGGSVSTLTIQRTQQEDSAVYLCASSLPAGAKNIQYFGAGTRLSVL.

A few counts support this clonotype. J is TRBJ1-1 and V is TRBV7-2; no clear D. Germline V lookup: CDR1 SGHTA, CDR2 FQGNSA. The ends were cut back, 2 bases at V and 6 bases at J, with 22 bases in the middle. The CDR3 has 17 amino acids. DNA for the CDR3: TGTGCCAGCAGCTTAAACCCCCATGGACGATTTGGGGCTGAAGCTTTCTTT. This translates into CASSLNPHGRFGAEAFF.

The chain joins TRBV29-1 to TRBJ2-2, with 7 positions matching TRBD2. The ends lost 3 bases at V and 4 bases at J; junction bases unmatched: 2. This CDR3 has 13 amino acids. The germline CDR1 and CDR2 sequences are SQVTM and ANQGSEA. CDR3 sequence: CSVDLAGTGELFF. The CDR3 DNA follows: TGCAGCGTTGACTTAGCGGGCACCGGGGAGCTGTTTTTT.

This clonotype was observed a handful of times. This chain uses TRBV7-3 with TRBJ2-1; D may correspond to TRBD1 or TRBD2 (6 bases each). CDR3 length: 16 amino acids. Looked up from germline, CDR1 is SGHTA and CDR2 is FQGTGA. Trimming left V 4 bases short and J 6 bases short, with 19 bases between. Here the CDR3 DNA reads TGTGCCAGCAGCTCCCAAACAGGGAGGAGTGGCAATGAGCAGTTCTTC. This sequence encodes CASSSQTGRSGNEQFF. The whole variable domain, filled in from reference TRBV7-3 and TRBJ2-1, reads GAGVSQTPSNKVTEKGKYVELRCDPISGHTALYWYRQSLGQGPEFLIYFQGTGAADDSGLPNDRFFAVRPEGSVSTLKIQRTERGDSAVYLCASSSQTGRSGNEQFFGPGTRLTVL.

The CDR3 DNA follows: TGTGCCAGCAGCTTTTTACAGGGAGGGTATGGCTACACCTTC. Encoded protein: CASSFLQGGYGYTF. This chain connects TRBV27 to TRBJ1-2; D possibly corresponds to TRBD1 (6 bases). This CDR3 is 14 amino acids long. The ends were cut back, 6 bases at V and 5 bases at J, with 16 bases in the middle. CDR1 and CDR2 from the germline V gene are MNHEY and SMNVEV (reference sequence).

The sample holds a few counts of this clonotype. The chain couples TRBV20-1 to TRBJ2-1; 10 bases match TRBD2. Germline V gives CDR1 DFQATT, CDR2 SNEGSKA (reference sequence). CDR3 length: 15 amino acids. The junction had 5 bases not matched to a gene; V was cut back by 4 bases and J by 2 bases. The CDR3 DNA sequence: TGCAGTGCTATTTTTAGCGGGGGGACCTACAATGAGCAGTTCTTC. Protein: CSAIFSGGTYNEQFF.

This clonotype came up a few times. The rearrangement links TRBV4-3 to TRBJ1-6; 7 bases fit TRBD1. Germline V gene lookup returns CDR1 LGHNA and CDR2 YSLEER. V was clipped by 4 bases and J by 5 bases; unmatched bases: 11. The CDR3 consists of 17 residues. In DNA, the CDR3 is TGCGCCAGCAGCCCGGCCGGAGGGGGCCTCGATAATTCACCCCTCCACTTT. Translation gives CASSPAGGGLDNSPLHF.

In nucleotides, the CDR3 is TGCAGCGTGCCGGCGCTCGGCTACAATGAGCAGTTCTTC. Protein: CSVPALGYNEQFF. The chain combines TRBV29-1 with TRBJ2-1, with D uncertain. The V end was cut by 6 bases, the J end by 3 bases, with 12 bases between. This CDR3 comprises 13 residues. Germline loops: CDR1 SQVTM, CDR2 ANQGSEA.

The gene calls are TRBV20-1 and TRBJ2-5; TRBD2 might be the D (6 bases). Trimming pared 3 bases from V and 5 bases from J, leaving 16 bases between. CDR3 length: 14 amino acids. Germline V CDR1 and CDR2: DFQATT, SNEGSKA (reference sequence). CDR3: CSARLKTRGETQYF. DNA of the CDR3: TGCAGTGCTAGGCTAAAGACCCGGGGGGAGACCCAGTACTTC.